Listed below are T cell receptor beta chains from one sample, sequenced in a study of cytomegalovirus exposure and HLA in healthy donors. The assay was immunoSEQ multiplex PCR, and TCRdb's table has in-frame clones only and misses some. The sample spans roughly 54,000 clones; the ten largest clones claim over 9%. What was sequenced was PBMCs. These receptors all come from a woman in her thirties in good health and CMV-seropositive. CDR3s include the opening cysteine and the closing phenylalanine or tryptophan. A D gene is named only where the DNA matches it firmly. Expanded clones are given a class, and other clones once, few, many or no size at all.

clone_size: medium-sized
d_call: -
v_call: TRBV29-1
j_call: TRBJ2-1
cdr3_nt: TGCAGCGTTGCCGACCGACAGTACGGTGGAGACAATGAGCAGTTCTTC
cdr3_aa: CSVADRQYGGDNEQFF

clone_size: -
d_call: TRBD2
v_call: TRBV5-4
j_call: TRBJ2-1
cdr3_nt: TGTGCCAGCAGACTAGCGGGAGGGCGAAATGAGCAGTTCTTC
cdr3_aa: CASRLAGGRNEQFF

clone_size: -
d_call: -
v_call: TRBV5-1
j_call: TRBJ1-1
cdr3_nt: TGCGCCAGCAGCTTGGGGCAGGCGATTAACACTGAAGCTTTCTTT
cdr3_aa: CASSLGQAINTEAFF

clone_size: -
d_call: -
v_call: TRBV30
j_call: TRBJ2-7
cdr3_nt: TGTGCCTTGGAGGGGATCGCCTACGAGCAGTACTTC
cdr3_aa: CALEGIAYEQYF

clone_size: -
d_call: -
v_call: TRBV28
j_call: TRBJ2-6
cdr3_nt: TGTGCCAGATGGGCCTCTGGGGCCAACGTCCTGACTTTC
cdr3_aa: CARWASGANVLTF

clone_size: -
d_call: -
v_call: TRBV19
j_call: TRBJ2-1
cdr3_nt: TGTGCCAGTAGCCACGGGAGCTTCCAGTTCTTC
cdr3_aa: CASSHGSFQFF

clone_size: -
d_call: TRBD1
v_call: TRBV7-9
j_call: TRBJ2-7
cdr3_nt: TGTGCCAGCAGCGGGGACAGGGCAGAGGAGCAGTACTTC
cdr3_aa: CASSGDRAEEQYF

clone_size: -
d_call: -
v_call: TRBV27
j_call: TRBJ2-1
cdr3_nt: TGTGCCAGCAGTTTAAGGCTGATCGGACAAGGAAATGAGCAGTTCTTC
cdr3_aa: CASSLRLIGQGNEQFF

clone_size: -
d_call: -
v_call: TRBV6-5
j_call: TRBJ1-6
cdr3_nt: TGTGCCAGAAGTAGAGATGGACCCCTCCACTTT
cdr3_aa: CARSRDGPLHF

clone_size: -
d_call: -
v_call: TRBV5-4
j_call: TRBJ1-1
cdr3_nt: TGTGCCAGCAGCTTCGCGGGGGCTTTGGCTTTCTTT
cdr3_aa: CASSFAGALAFF

clone_size: -
d_call: -
v_call: TRBV5-1
j_call: TRBJ2-7
cdr3_nt: TGCGCCAGCAGCTACCCCGGTCCCGAGCAGTACTTC
cdr3_aa: CASSYPGPEQYF

clone_size: -
d_call: TRBD1
v_call: TRBV29-1
j_call: TRBJ2-7
cdr3_nt: TGCAGCGTGGAAGACAGGGTTTCGCCATCCTACGAGCAGTACTTC
cdr3_aa: CSVEDRVSPSYEQYF

clone_size: -
d_call: TRBD1
v_call: TRBV5-1
j_call: TRBJ2-5
cdr3_nt: TGCGCCAGCAGCTTCCAGGGGGCGGGGGAGACCCAGTACTTC
cdr3_aa: CASSFQGAGETQYF

clone_size: -
d_call: TRBD2
v_call: TRBV18
j_call: TRBJ2-5
cdr3_nt: TGTGCCAGCTCTCTAACTAGCGATGAGACCCAGTACTTC
cdr3_aa: CASSLTSDETQYF

clone_size: -
d_call: -
v_call: TRBV5-1
j_call: TRBJ1-1
cdr3_nt: TGCGCCAGCAGCTTGGCCGGGAGGGGAAGGGTGAACACTGAAGCTTTCTTT
cdr3_aa: CASSLAGRGRVNTEAFF

clone_size: -
d_call: TRBD2
v_call: TRBV9
j_call: TRBJ2-2
cdr3_nt: TGTGCCAGCAGCGTTAGCGGGAGGGACACCGGGGAGCTGTTTTTT
cdr3_aa: CASSVSGRDTGELFF

clone_size: -
d_call: -
v_call: TRBV7-9
j_call: TRBJ1-1
cdr3_nt: TGTGCCAGCAGCTTATTTCCCGGGACTGTGAACACTGAAGCTTTCTTT
cdr3_aa: CASSLFPGTVNTEAFF

clone_size: -
d_call: -
v_call: TRBV11-3
j_call: TRBJ1-1
cdr3_nt: TGTGCCAGCAGCCCAGCCGGGGTGGGGACTGAAGCTTTCTTT
cdr3_aa: CASSPAGVGTEAFF

clone_size: -
d_call: -
v_call: TRBV9
j_call: TRBJ2-1
cdr3_nt: TGTGCCAGCAGCGTAGGGCATGAGCAGTTCTTC
cdr3_aa: CASSVGHEQFF

clone_size: -
d_call: TRBD2
v_call: TRBV6-1
j_call: TRBJ2-1
cdr3_nt: TGTGCCAGCAGTGATCAGCTAGCGGTATACAATGAGCAGTTCTTC
cdr3_aa: CASSDQLAVYNEQFF

clone_size: -
d_call: TRBD1
v_call: TRBV30
j_call: TRBJ1-4
cdr3_nt: TGTGCCTGGAATACAGGGGGAAGTGAAAAACTGTTTTTT
cdr3_aa: CAWNTGGSEKLFF

clone_size: -
d_call: -
v_call: TRBV28
j_call: TRBJ1-1
cdr3_nt: TGTGCCAGCAGTTTTAGGGGTGAGAACACTGAAGCTTTCTTT
cdr3_aa: CASSFRGENTEAFF

clone_size: -
d_call: -
v_call: TRBV28
j_call: TRBJ2-7
cdr3_nt: TGTGCCAGCATTTCCGGTACTGGCTACGAGCAGTACTTC
cdr3_aa: CASISGTGYEQYF

clone_size: -
d_call: -
v_call: TRBV28
j_call: TRBJ1-5
cdr3_nt: TGTGCCAGCAGTTTTGGGACTAAACAGCCCCAGCATTTT
cdr3_aa: CASSFGTKQPQHF

clone_size: -
d_call: -
v_call: TRBV7-9
j_call: TRBJ1-1
cdr3_nt: TGTGCCAGCAGCTTAGTGGGGAGCGGTGGAGCTTTCTTT
cdr3_aa: CASSLVGSGGAFF

clone_size: -
d_call: -
v_call: TRBV11-2
j_call: TRBJ1-1
cdr3_nt: TGTGCCAGCAGCTTAGTACCAGGGGAGGGTCCAGGGGACACTGAAGCTTTCTTT
cdr3_aa: CASSLVPGEGPGDTEAFF

clone_size: -
d_call: -
v_call: TRBV9
j_call: TRBJ2-2
cdr3_nt: TGTGCCAGCAGCCCCCCCGGAGGTCCGAACACCGGGGAGCTGTTTTTT
cdr3_aa: CASSPPGGPNTGELFF

clone_size: -
d_call: -
v_call: TRBV10-3
j_call: TRBJ2-7
cdr3_nt: TGTGCCATCAGTCTGCTTTTAGCGGAAAGCTCCTACGAGCAGTACTTC
cdr3_aa: CAISLLLAESSYEQYF

clone_size: -
d_call: TRBD1
v_call: TRBV9
j_call: TRBJ1-2
cdr3_nt: TGTGCCAGCAGGTCCCGGGACAGCCCCTGGGGCTACACCTTC
cdr3_aa: CASRSRDSPWGYTF

clone_size: -
d_call: TRBD1
v_call: TRBV5-1
j_call: TRBJ2-7
cdr3_nt: TGCGCCAGCAGCCGGGGGACAGGGAGCTCCTACGAGCAGTACTTC
cdr3_aa: CASSRGTGSSYEQYF

clone_size: -
d_call: TRBD1
v_call: TRBV7-6
j_call: TRBJ2-2
cdr3_nt: TGTGCCAGCAGCTTAGATTACGGGACAGGGGCGAACACCGGGGAGCTGTTTTTT
cdr3_aa: CASSLDYGTGANTGELFF

clone_size: -
d_call: -
v_call: TRBV10-3
j_call: TRBJ1-4
cdr3_nt: TGTGCCATCAAGTCGGACAAATCAACTAATGAAAAACTGTTTTTT
cdr3_aa: CAIKSDKSTNEKLFF

clone_size: -
d_call: TRBD1
v_call: TRBV7-2
j_call: TRBJ2-7
cdr3_nt: TGTGCCAGCAGCCCCCTCCTAACATTACAGGGGGGACACGAGCAGTACTTC
cdr3_aa: CASSPLLTLQGGHEQYF

clone_size: -
d_call: TRBD1
v_call: TRBV6-1
j_call: TRBJ2-7
cdr3_nt: TGTGCCAGCAGAATCACCGGGACAGGGGACGAGCAGTACTTC
cdr3_aa: CASRITGTGDEQYF

clone_size: -
d_call: -
v_call: TRBV4-1
j_call: TRBJ2-1
cdr3_nt: TGCGCCAGCAGCCAAGATACGACTAGTGATGAGCAGTTCTTC
cdr3_aa: CASSQDTTSDEQFF

clone_size: -
d_call: TRBD1
v_call: TRBV11-2
j_call: TRBJ1-5
cdr3_nt: TGTGCCAGCAGCCCCTTAGGACAGGGGGTCAATCAGCCCCAGCATTTT
cdr3_aa: CASSPLGQGVNQPQHF

clone_size: -
d_call: TRBD1
v_call: TRBV7-9
j_call: TRBJ1-1
cdr3_nt: TGTGCCAGCAGCCCAAGACAGGGGGCGCGTACTGAAGCTTTCTTT
cdr3_aa: CASSPRQGARTEAFF

clone_size: -
d_call: TRBD2
v_call: TRBV6-5
j_call: TRBJ2-7
cdr3_nt: TGTGCCAGCAGTTACGGGACTAGCGGTTCCTACGAGCAGTACTTC
cdr3_aa: CASSYGTSGSYEQYF

clone_size: -
d_call: -
v_call: TRBV4-2
j_call: TRBJ1-1
cdr3_nt: TGTGCCAGCAGCCAAGATCGGAGGACCGAGGGTGAAGCTTTCTTT
cdr3_aa: CASSQDRRTEGEAFF

clone_size: -
d_call: TRBD2
v_call: TRBV19
j_call: TRBJ2-7
cdr3_nt: TGTGCCAGTAATGGCGGGAGGGGGATCTACGAGCAGTACTTC
cdr3_aa: CASNGGRGIYEQYF

clone_size: -
d_call: -
v_call: TRBV10-3
j_call: TRBJ2-5
cdr3_nt: TGTGCCATCAATGACGGGGGAGAGACCCAGTACTTC
cdr3_aa: CAINDGGETQYF

clone_size: -
d_call: -
v_call: TRBV14
j_call: TRBJ1-1
cdr3_nt: TGTGCCAGAAGCCAAAACAGGCAGGCTTTCTTT
cdr3_aa: CARSQNRQAFF

clone_size: -
d_call: TRBD1
v_call: TRBV4-1
j_call: TRBJ2-7
cdr3_nt: TGCGCCAGCAGCCAAGCTCTAGGGACAGGGGACCACGAGCAGTACTTC
cdr3_aa: CASSQALGTGDHEQYF

clone_size: -
d_call: -
v_call: TRBV5-4
j_call: TRBJ1-1
cdr3_nt: TGTGCCAGCACCTTTGGGGCGGAGGAAGCTTTCTTT
cdr3_aa: CASTFGAEEAFF

clone_size: -
d_call: -
v_call: TRBV10-2
j_call: TRBJ1-2
cdr3_nt: TGCGCCAGCAGTGAGCGTGAACAGGCCCTCGACTATGGCTACACCTTC
cdr3_aa: CASSEREQALDYGYTF

clone_size: -
d_call: -
v_call: TRBV6-1
j_call: TRBJ2-5
cdr3_nt: TGTGCCAGCCGGGGAGAGACCCAGTACTTC
cdr3_aa: CASRGETQYF

clone_size: -
d_call: -
v_call: TRBV5-6
j_call: TRBJ2-1
cdr3_nt: TGTGCCAGCAGCGCGTATAGCGGCGAGCAGTTCTTC
cdr3_aa: CASSAYSGEQFF

clone_size: -
d_call: -
v_call: TRBV4-2
j_call: TRBJ1-2
cdr3_nt: TGTGCCAGCAGCCAAGATGATTCAAGCAACTATGGCTACACCTTC
cdr3_aa: CASSQDDSSNYGYTF